This T cell receptor (beta chain) was observed in a study of T-cell memory formation after mild COVID-19. On the study more broadly: Clusters were largely donor specific.

One entry per CDR3 protein results from TCRdb running MiXCR on the 5' RACE reads. This sample has nearly 200,000 distinct CDR3 sequences, with about a sixth found just once. As to this clonotype: Its antigen is not known.

The study's findings and limits: CD4/CD8 balance held among clones contracting day 15 to 85, and later expanders leaned CD4+. CD4+ clones that contracted lay mainly in CM and EM; CD8+ ones lay in EMRA.

The TCR comes from an adult woman who had mild COVID-19 (a few samples of this study predate the infection). Cell type and time point are not known. Sequenced input: PBMCs or a T cell subset sorted from them (not recorded which).

The CDR3 DNA is TGTGCCAGCAGCTTATCGGGTAGGGCGGAGAACAATGAGCAGTTCTTC. Translation: CASSLSGRAENNEQFF. The gene calls are TRBV7-2 and TRBJ2-1; D is unresolved. Trimming stripped 2 bases from V and 5 bases from J, with 16 bases between. The length of the CDR3 is 16 residues. Germline CDR1 reads SGHTA; CDR2 reads FQGNSA.